The 10 T cell receptor beta chains given below trace back to one sample, sequenced in a study of beta chain features in type 1 diabetes. The sequenced template was cDNA made from the entire isolated RNA. Profiled with immunoSEQ multiplex PCR; TCRdb holds only in-frame clones, not every one. Of roughly 180,000 clones in the sample, 7.8% were seen once. Their cognate antigens are unknown. Broader study findings: Shorter TCRB CDR3s, moderately but significantly so, marked every one of the four CD4+ subsets in Type 1 diabetes patients.

Sequenced: central memory CD4+ T cells from blood. The source of these receptors is a woman aged 40 to 50 with type 1 diabetes.

This clone was counted a few times. The rearrangement joins TRBV7-9 to TRBJ2-1; 15 bases align to TRBD2. Germline lookup yields CDR1 SEHNR and CDR2 FQNEAQ (reference sequence). There are 18 residues in the CDR3. Losses at the gene ends were 3 bases for V and 0 bases for J; bases not matched to a gene: 3. The CDR3 nucleotides read TGTGCCAGCAGCTTCGGGACTAGCGGGAGGTACTCCTACAATGAGCAGTTCTTC. It codes for CASSFGTSGRYSYNEQFF.

Worth noting for this clone: The sample carries other DNA sequences with the same CDR3. The rearrangement uses TRBV7-3 and TRBJ1-1; D possibly corresponds to TRBD1 (5 bases). The CDR3 has 14 residues. The ends were cut back, 2 bases at V and 3 bases at J, with 10 bases in the middle. CDR1 SGHTA and CDR2 FQGTGA come from the germline V gene. The CDR3 nucleotides are TGTGCCAGCAGCTTACAGGGAAGAGACACTGAAGCTTTCTTT. This encodes CASSLQGRDTEAFF.

This clone showed up many times. The chain combines TRBV6-6 with TRBJ2-4, with 8 positions matching TRBD1. Trimming at V came to 7 bases and at J to 8 bases, leaving 13 bases not matched to a gene. Germline lookup yields CDR1 MNHNY and CDR2 SVGAGI (reference sequence). CDR3 length equals 15 residues. In nucleotides, the CDR3 is TGTGCCAGCAATCTGGACAGGGCTGTGGCGGACATTCAGTACTTC. Protein sequence: CASNLDRAVADIQYF.

This chain links TRBV29-1 with TRBJ1-1; TRBD1 is a possible D gene (6 bases). This CDR3 region has 14 residues. Trimming left V 4 bases short and J 4 bases short, with 16 bases between. The germline V gene encodes CDR1 SQVTM and CDR2 ANQGSEA. CDR3 protein: CSVVAVLGGTEAFF. The CDR3 region has the DNA TGCAGCGTTGTTGCGGTCCTAGGGGGCACTGAAGCTTTCTTT. The whole variable domain, remainder taken from reference TRBV29-1 and TRBJ1-1, is SAVISQKPSRDICQRGTSLTIQCQVDSQVTMMFWYRQQPGQSLTLIATANQGSEATYESGFVIDKFPISRPNLTFSTLTVSNMSPEDSSIYLCSVVAVLGGTEAFFGQGTRLTVV.

This rearrangement joins TRBV28 to TRBJ2-1; D perhaps matches TRBD1 (6 bases). Germline CDR1 is MDHEN and CDR2 is SYDVKM. The CDR3 totals 14 residues. The V end lost 8 bases, the J end lost 7 bases, and 18 bases lay between the germline ends. The CDR3 loop reads CASLTGKVGNEQFF. CDR3 nucleotides: TGTGCCAGCCTTACAGGGAAAGTTGGAAATGAGCAGTTCTTC.

The chain is built from TRBV19 and TRBJ1-3; D remains ambiguous. The germline V and J ends were trimmed by 6 bases and 3 bases, with 9 bases remaining between them. Germline V lookup: CDR1 LNHDA, CDR2 SQIVND (reference sequence). This CDR3 has 13 residues. The CDR3 loop is CASSRSGGNTIYF. DNA of the CDR3: TGTGCCAGTAGCCGGTCCGGTGGAAACACCATATATTTT.

Only a few counts were recorded for this clone. The rearrangement joins TRBV5-1 to TRBJ1-2; D is unclear. V lost 4 bases to trimming and J lost 6 bases, with 19 bases between them. CDR1 and CDR2 (germline): SGHRS, YFSETQ. The CDR3 totals 15 residues. The CDR3 coding sequence is TGCGCCAGCAGCCTTCCAAAACAGCCACCGGATGGCTACACCTTC. Translation: CASSLPKQPPDGYTF. The entire variable domain, with the rest obtained from reference TRBV5-1 and TRBJ1-2, is as follows: KAGVTQTPRYLIKTRGQQVTLSCSPISGHRSVSWYQQTPGQGLQFLFEYFSETQRNKGNFPGRFSGRQFSNSRSEMNVSTLELGDSALYLCASSLPKQPPDGYTFGSGTRLTVV.

The rearrangement links TRBV5-1 to TRBJ2-2; TRBD1 is a possible D gene (5 bases). V lost 2 bases and J lost 7, with 15 bases in between. Germline assignment: CDR1 SGHRS and CDR2 YFSETQ. This CDR3 has 15 residues. As DNA, the CDR3 is TGCGCCAGCAGCTTAATCCAGGGCCGTAGCGGGGAGCTGTTTTTT. Translating it yields CASSLIQGRSGELFF. The variable domain in full, completed from reference TRBV5-1 and TRBJ2-2, reads KAGVTQTPRYLIKTRGQQVTLSCSPISGHRSVSWYQQTPGQGLQFLFEYFSETQRNKGNFPGRFSGRQFSNSRSEMNVSTLELGDSALYLCASSLIQGRSGELFFGEGSRLTVL.

This clone was found many times. V is TRBV2 and J is TRBJ2-2; TRBD1 matches at 7 bases. CDR3 size: 14 residues. V trimming: 4 bases; J trimming: 3 bases; junction bases outside the gene matches: 2. The germline V gene has CDR1 SNHLY and CDR2 FYNNEI. The CDR3 spells CASSGQGHTGELFF. The CDR3 region has the DNA TGTGCCAGCAGTGGACAGGGACACACCGGGGAGCTGTTTTTT. The whole variable domain, filled in from reference TRBV2 and TRBJ2-2, reads EPEVTQTPSHQVTQMGQEVILRCVPISNHLYFYWYRQILGQKVEFLVSFYNNEISEKSEIFDDQFSVERPDGSNFTLKIRSTKLEDSAMYFCASSGQGHTGELFFGEGSRLTVL.

The table lists this clone with a few counts. This chain joins TRBV6-5 and TRBJ1-3, with D unresolved. Looked up from germline, CDR1 is MNHEY and CDR2 is SVGAGI. This CDR3 region has 14 residues. Trimming left V 0 bases short and J 5 bases short, with 8 bases between. The CDR3 nucleotides are TGTGCCAGCAGTTACTCCCGGACTCGAAACACCATATATTTT. Translated: CASSYSRTRNTIYF.